This TCR beta chain was captured by sequencing in a study of T cells of healthy individuals. The table lists this clonotype with many counts. TCRdb reprocessed the 5' RACE reads with MiXCR, giving one entry per CDR3 protein. The data contain around 90,000 distinct CDR3 sequences, around 5.1% of them singletons. Per the germline V gene, CDR1 is MGHRA and CDR2 is YSYEKL. V was cut by 4 bases and J by 0 bases, with 12 bases left in between. The CDR3 sequence is 16 residues long. The rearrangement joins TRBV4-1 to TRBJ2-2, with D perhaps matching TRBD2 (5 bases). The sequence came from a female donor in good health. The CDR3 region has the DNA TGCGCCAGCAGCCTCGCGAGGGCGACGAACACCGGGGAGCTGTTTTTT. This sequence encodes CASSLARATNTGELFF.